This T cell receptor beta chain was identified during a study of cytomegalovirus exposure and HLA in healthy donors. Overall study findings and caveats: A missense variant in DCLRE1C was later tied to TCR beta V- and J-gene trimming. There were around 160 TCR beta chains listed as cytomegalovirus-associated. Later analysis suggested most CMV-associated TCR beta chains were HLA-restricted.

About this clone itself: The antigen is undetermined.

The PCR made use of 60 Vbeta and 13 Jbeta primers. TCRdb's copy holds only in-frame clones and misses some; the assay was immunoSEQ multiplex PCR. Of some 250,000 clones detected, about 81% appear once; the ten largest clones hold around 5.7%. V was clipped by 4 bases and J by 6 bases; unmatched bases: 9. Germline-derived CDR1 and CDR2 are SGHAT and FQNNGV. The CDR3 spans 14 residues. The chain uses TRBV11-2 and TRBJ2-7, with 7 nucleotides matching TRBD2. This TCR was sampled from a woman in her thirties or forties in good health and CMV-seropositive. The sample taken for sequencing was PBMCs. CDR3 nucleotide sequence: TGTGCCAGCAGCTCTAACGCGGGGGTGGGCGAGCAGTACTTC. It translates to CASSSNAGVGEQYF.